The next 24 T cell receptor beta chains were all read from a single sample in a study of OX40 agonist ivuxolimab in advanced cancers. Clones were read by immunoSEQ multiplex PCR, and TCRdb kept only the in-frame ones, dropping some. The data hold about 110,000 clones, with around 93% observed a single time. Specimen: CD4+ or CD8+ T cells sorted from blood, collected in a trial of the OX40 agonist ivuxolimab. These receptor sequences come from an adult with an advanced solid tumor such as melanoma, head and neck, liver or kidney cancer.

V and J are TRBV5-1 and TRBJ1-1; D is possibly TRBD1 (5 bases). This CDR3 contains 14 residues. V was clipped by 0 bases and J by 0 bases, with 6 bases between them. CDR1 and CDR2 (germline): SGHRS, YFSETQ. The DNA for the CDR3 is TGCGCCAGCAGCTTGGCAGGGATGAACACTGAAGCTTTCTTT. This encodes CASSLAGMNTEAFF.

This clone was detected once. V usage is TRBV11-2 and J usage is TRBJ2-3, with 12 bases that match TRBD2. J gave up 4 bases and V 5 bases, and 4 bases lay outside the gene matches. There are 15 residues in the CDR3. Germline V gene sequence: CDR1 SGHAT, CDR2 FQNNGV. DNA of the CDR3: TGTGCCAGCAGCCCTCTAGCGGGAGGGGCAGATACGCAGTATTTT. Protein product: CASSPLAGGADTQYF.

The count of this clone is one. The V gene is TRBV6-1, the J gene TRBJ1-2; D uncertain. Looked up from germline, CDR1 is MNHNS and CDR2 is SASEGT. V dropped 1 base and J dropped 4 bases, with 13 bases sitting between them. The CDR3 spans 15 residues. CDR3 sequence reads: CASSEGGLLPYGYTF. In nucleotides, the CDR3 is TGTGCCAGCAGTGAAGGGGGTCTTCTGCCCTATGGCTACACCTTC.

The DNA of the CDR3 is TGCGCCAGCAGCTTGGTGGCGGCGAGCTCCTACGAGCAGTACTTC. It is translated as CASSLVAASSYEQYF. This chain links TRBV5-1 with TRBJ2-7; D gene ambiguous. This CDR3 is 15 amino acids long. V was trimmed by 0 bases and J by 0 bases, leaving 10 bases between them. Germline lookup yields CDR1 SGHRS and CDR2 YFSETQ.

For the CDR3, the DNA is TGTGCCAGCAGCGTACTAGCGGGAGTCTTCGCCGAGCAGTACTTC. Its translation: CASSVLAGVFAEQYF. The V and J genes are TRBV11-3 and TRBJ2-7; 11 nucleotides match TRBD2. The CDR3 has 15 residues. After removal of 5 bases from V and 6 bases from J, the junction contained 9 bases not matched to a gene. Germline V CDR1 and CDR2: SGHNT, YENEEA.

This clone was observed a few times. The V gene is TRBV10-1, the J gene TRBJ2-2; the D is unclear. V shed 0 bases and J shed 8 bases, with 10 bases lying between them. The CDR3 length is 14 residues. The V gene's germline CDR1 is WNHNN and CDR2 SYGVQD (reference sequence). The CDR3, as DNA: TGCGCCAGCAGTGAGTCGATTCTGACGGGGGAGCTGTTTTTT. It translates to CASSESILTGELFF.

The genes are TRBV4-1 and TRBJ2-6; maybe TRBD1 (5 bases). The CDR3 length is 15 residues. CDR1 is MGHRA and CDR2 is YSYEKL in the germline V gene. Trimming removed 3 bases at V and 4 bases at J, with 10 bases between. The CDR3 spells CASSQGRGGANVLTF. The DNA of the CDR3 is TGCGCCAGCAGCCAGGGGCGCGGAGGGGCCAACGTCCTGACTTTC.

CDR3 nucleotides: TGTGCCAGCAGCTTAGGGTCTTCGTGGCAGGGACCTGGTGGCTACACCTTC. This codes for CASSLGSSWQGPGGYTF. The V call is TRBV7-2, the J call TRBJ1-2; TRBD1 might be the D (5 bases). With 1 base removed from V and 7 bases from J, the gap between germline ends came to 22 bases. Germline assignment: CDR1 SGHTA and CDR2 FQGNSA. CDR3 length equals 17 residues.

The genes are TRBV6-5 and TRBJ1-2; TRBD1 is a possible D gene (6 bases). Germline V gene sequence: CDR1 MNHEY, CDR2 SVGAGI. Trimming took 7 bases from V and 5 from J, leaving 14 bases between them. There are 13 residues in the CDR3. CDR3 in amino acids: CASTNGQFYGYTF. The DNA for the CDR3 is TGTGCCAGCACCAACGGACAGTTTTATGGCTACACCTTC.

The chain is built from TRBV30 and TRBJ2-7, with 7 bases aligning to TRBD2. The CDR3 sequence is 11 residues long. Germline CDR1 and CDR2: GTSNPN and SVGIG (reference sequence). V lost 5 bases and J lost 6; bases outside the gene matches: 4. The CDR3 DNA sequence: TGTGCCTGGGGACTAGTCTCCGAGCAGTACTTC. Residues: CAWGLVSEQYF.

The rearrangement joins TRBV6-5 to TRBJ1-2; 9 bases are a match to TRBD1. The CDR3 has 14 amino acids. Germline assignment: CDR1 MNHEY and CDR2 SVGAGI. V was pared by 6 bases and J by 5 bases, with 7 bases of the junction left unmatched. In DNA, the CDR3 is TGTGCCAGCAGCGACGGGACAGGGTTTTATGGCTACACCTTC. It codes for CASSDGTGFYGYTF.

This clone was counted a single time. The chain uses TRBV29-1 and TRBJ1-1; no reliable D call. Per the germline V gene, CDR1 is SQVTM and CDR2 is ANQGSEA. The V end was cut by 7 bases, the J end by 2 bases, with 14 bases between. This CDR3 contains 13 residues. The CDR3 loop reads CSAELLANTEAFF. CDR3 DNA: TGCAGCGCCGAATTGCTGGCCAACACTGAAGCTTTCTTT.

The V call is TRBV10-2, the J call TRBJ1-1; D is uncertain. There are 11 residues in the CDR3. The V gene's germline CDR1 is WSHSY and CDR2 SAAADI. Trimming left V 5 bases short and J 1 base short, with 2 bases between. CDR3 region: CASSRNTEAFF. CDR3 DNA: TGCGCCAGCAGTCGGAACACTGAAGCTTTCTTT.

The gene calls are TRBV7-9 and TRBJ2-5; D is uncertain. CDR1 and CDR2 (germline): SEHNR, FQNEAQ (reference sequence). V was pared by 1 base and J by 4 bases, with 1 base between. The CDR3 loop spans 11 amino acids. CDR3 in amino acids: CASSLVETQYF. The CDR3 DNA sequence: TGTGCCAGCAGCTTAGTAGAGACCCAGTACTTC.

This chain links TRBV10-1 with TRBJ2-2, with a possible D match to TRBD1 (6 bases). V dropped 6 bases and J dropped 6 bases, with 14 bases sitting between them. CDR1 and CDR2 (germline): WNHNN, SYGVQD (reference sequence). This CDR3 has 14 residues. In DNA, the CDR3 is TGCGCCAGCAGGGAGGCTTCAGGGGCCGGGGAGCTGTTTTTT. Translated: CASREASGAGELFF.

In the case of this clone: Other DNA sequences within the sample encode an identical CDR3. V and J are TRBV10-1 and TRBJ2-1, with D maybe TRBD1 (5 bases). The length of the CDR3 is 14 residues. Germline V gene sequence: CDR1 WNHNN, CDR2 SYGVQD (reference sequence). V was clipped by 3 bases and J by 5 bases, with 11 bases between them. CDR3 region: CASSESGLDNEQFF. The CDR3 DNA sequence: TGCGCCAGCAGTGAATCAGGGTTGGACAATGAGCAGTTCTTC.

Note on this clone: This sample includes further DNA sequences coding for the same CDR3. The gene calls are TRBV18 and TRBJ2-5; TRBD2 matches at 11 bases. The CDR3 consists of 15 residues. Trimming at V came to 6 bases and at J to 2 bases, leaving 5 bases not matched to a gene. Germline CDR1 KGHSH, CDR2 LQKENI. The CDR3 region is CASSRGTSGQETQYF. In DNA form, the CDR3 reads TGTGCCAGCTCTCGAGGGACTAGCGGACAAGAGACCCAGTACTTC.

The chain employs TRBV10-3 and TRBJ1-2, with 7 nucleotides matching TRBD1. The CDR3 is 15 residues long. J was trimmed by 8 bases and V by 1 base; bases with no gene match: 10. The V gene's germline CDR1 is ENHRY and CDR2 SYGVKD. As DNA, the CDR3 is TGTGCCATCAGTGAGTTCTCGGCAGGGGGAAGAGGCTACACCTTC. Protein: CAISEFSAGGRGYTF.

With respect to this clone: Distinct nucleotide sequences in the sample also encode this CDR3. The rearrangement uses TRBV9 and TRBJ2-2; the D is unclear. Germline CDR1 and CDR2: SGDLS and YYNGEE. Trimming removed 0 bases from V and 5 bases from J, with 5 bases in between. The CDR3 runs to 13 residues. CDR3 loop: CASSVAPTGELFF. The CDR3 DNA is TGTGCCAGCAGCGTAGCACCGACCGGGGAGCTGTTTTTT.

The CDR3 DNA is TGCGCCAGCAGCTTGGCGAGTTTTACGAACAATGAGCAGTTCTTC. It yields the protein CASSLASFTNNEQFF. V is TRBV5-1 and J is TRBJ2-1, with D unresolved. CDR1 SGHRS and CDR2 YFSETQ come from the germline V gene. CDR3 size: 15 residues. The V end lost 0 bases, the J end lost 5 bases, and 12 bases lay between the germline ends.

In DNA form, the CDR3 reads TGCGCCAGCAGCTTGGAGGCAGGGGGCGCGGATACGCAGTATTTT. Protein product: CASSLEAGGADTQYF. The chain joins TRBV5-1 to TRBJ2-3, with TRBD1 matching 8 bases. The V and J ends lost 0 bases and 6 bases, in that order; junction bases with no gene match: 6. CDR3 length: 15 amino acids. Per the germline V gene, CDR1 is SGHRS and CDR2 is YFSETQ.

CDR3: CAISRQGYTEAFF. CDR3 sequence (DNA): TGTGCCATCAGTCGACAGGGGTACACTGAAGCTTTCTTT. The rearrangement links TRBV10-3 to TRBJ1-1; 8 bases align to TRBD1. The CDR3 is made up of 13 amino acids. CDR1 is ENHRY, CDR2 SYGVKD, per germline. Germline trimming cut 5 bases from V and 3 bases from J; bases unmatched to any gene: 2.

The V gene is TRBV11-3, the J gene TRBJ2-3, with 10 positions matching TRBD2. The CDR3 is made up of 16 amino acids. Per germline, CDR1 SGHNT and CDR2 YENEEA. V lost 0 bases, J lost 7 bases, and 7 bases stayed unmatched. CDR3: CASSLDLSSGSNTQYF. CDR3 DNA sequence: TGTGCCAGCAGCTTAGATCTGTCTAGCGGGAGCAATACGCAGTATTTT.

The rearrangement links TRBV19 to TRBJ2-7; TRBD1 aligns across 9 bases. The J segment lost 4 bases and the V segment lost 4 bases, leaving 5 bases of the junction unmatched. This CDR3 contains 14 residues. Germline-derived CDR1 and CDR2 are LNHDA and SQIVND (reference sequence). The CDR3 reads CASSTGTGSYEQYF. The CDR3 DNA follows: TGTGCCAGTAGTACCGGGACAGGGTCGTACGAGCAGTACTTC.